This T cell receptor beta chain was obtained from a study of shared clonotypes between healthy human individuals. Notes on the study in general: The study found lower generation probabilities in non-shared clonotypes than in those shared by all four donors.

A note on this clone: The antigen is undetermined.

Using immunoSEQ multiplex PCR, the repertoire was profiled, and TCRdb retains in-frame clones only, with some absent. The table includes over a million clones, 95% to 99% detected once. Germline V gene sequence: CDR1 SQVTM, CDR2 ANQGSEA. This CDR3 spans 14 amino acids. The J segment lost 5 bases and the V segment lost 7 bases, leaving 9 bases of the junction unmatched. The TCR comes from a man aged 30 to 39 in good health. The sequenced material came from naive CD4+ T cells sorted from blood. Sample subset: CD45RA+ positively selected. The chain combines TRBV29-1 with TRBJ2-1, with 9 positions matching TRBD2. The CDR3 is CSEIAGGVNNEQFF. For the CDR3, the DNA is TGCAGCGAAATCGCGGGGGGGGTCAACAATGAGCAGTTCTTC.